This TCR beta chain came from a study of shared clonotypes between healthy human individuals. V gave up 6 bases and J gave up 8 bases, with 11 bases separating them. This CDR3 has 12 amino acids. From germline, CDR1 is MNHNS and CDR2 SASEGT. Some clones are missing from TCRdb's copy, which holds only in-frame ones; the method was immunoSEQ multiplex PCR. The data contain 2 million to 2.5 million clones, about nine tenths of them singletons. The chain is built from TRBV6-1 and TRBJ2-1; tentative D call: TRBD1 (5 bases). This clonotype was sampled from a man aged 18 to 35 in good health. Some clones in this sample may be carry-over from other donors' samples. The source material was naive CD4+ T cells from PBMCs. Subset meaning: CD45RA+ positively selected. CDR3 in DNA: TGTGCCAGCAGCCAGGGATTGGATGAGCAGTTCTTC. As protein: CASSQGLDEQFF.